This T cell receptor beta chain emerged from a study of cytomegalovirus exposure and HLA in healthy donors. Study outcomes and limitations: TCR beta chains associated with HLA were, in a later analysis, more clonally expanded than equally common others.

The PCR was carried out with 60 Vbeta primers and 13 Jbeta primers. Sequencing used immunoSEQ multiplex PCR; TCRdb keeps in-frame clones, though not all of them. The repertoire holds some 170,000 clones, with 80% to 90% as singletons. About this clone: Its specificity is unknown.

The TCR originated in a woman aged 18-35 years in good health and CMV-seropositive. Input material: PBMCs.

The CDR3 here is CASSPAGPSTDTQYF. As DNA, the CDR3 is TGTGCCAGCAGCCCAGCGGGACCTAGCACAGATACGCAGTATTTT. V usage is TRBV14 and J usage is TRBJ2-3; 7 bases line up with TRBD2. CDR1 SGHDN and CDR2 FVKESK come from the germline V gene. There are 15 residues in the CDR3. With V trimmed by 4 bases and J by 0 bases, 4 bases remained unmatched.